The 8 T cell receptor beta chains below all came from one sample that was sequenced in a study of blood T cell repertoires in COVID-19. TCRdb's copy holds only in-frame clones and misses some; the assay was immunoSEQ multiplex PCR. The sample carries around 100,000 clones, 70% to 90% recorded once. Sequenced input: peripheral blood. These receptors were obtained from a man in his forties with acute or convalescent COVID-19.

The sample holds a few counts of this clone. The V call is TRBV6-6, the J call TRBJ1-3; no clear D. The germline gives CDR1 MNHNY, CDR2 SVGAGI (reference sequence). The CDR3 sequence is 14 residues long. Trimming pared 8 bases from V and 0 bases from J, leaving 11 bases between. As DNA, the CDR3 is TGTGCCAGCGTCGAGGGATACTCTGGAAACACCATATATTTT. Protein: CASVEGYSGNTIYF.

The rearrangement links TRBV28 to TRBJ1-5; D not resolved. V was trimmed by 3 bases and J by 2 bases, leaving 2 bases between them. CDR1 is MDHEN and CDR2 is SYDVKM in the germline V gene. CDR3 length: 12 residues. This CDR3 reads CASSFGNQPQHF. In nucleotides, the CDR3 is TGTGCCAGCAGTTTCGGCAATCAGCCCCAGCATTTT.

This clone came up once. This chain uses TRBV7-9 with TRBJ2-5; maybe TRBD2 (5 bases). The V end lost 7 bases, the J end lost 1 base, and 10 bases lay between the germline ends. The CDR3 runs to 13 residues. Per the germline V gene, CDR1 is SEHNR and CDR2 is FQNEAQ (reference sequence). CDR3 sequence (DNA): TGTGCCAGCACCTCTAGCCCCCAAGAGACCCAGTACTTC. It codes for CASTSSPQETQYF. The full variable domain, completed using reference TRBV7-9 and TRBJ2-5, is DTGVSQNPRHKITKRGQNVTFRCDPISEHNRLYWYRQTLGQGPEFLTYFQNEAQLEKSRLLSDRFSAERPKGSFSTLEIQRTEQGDSAMYLCASTSSPQETQYFGPGTRLLVL.

There are a few counts of this clone. The V and J genes are TRBV28 and TRBJ2-1; the match to TRBD1 covers 11 bases. The germline gives CDR1 MDHEN, CDR2 SYDVKM. This CDR3 contains 13 residues. The CDR3 region has the DNA TGTGTAGCCGGGACAGGGGGTTCCGATGAGCAGTTCTTC. Residues: CVAGTGGSDEQFF.

This sequence joins TRBV7-9 and TRBJ1-2; D is perhaps TRBD1 (5 bases). The CDR3 is made up of 13 amino acids. Trimming stripped 1 base from V and 2 bases from J, with 5 bases between. Germline assignment: CDR1 SEHNR and CDR2 FQNEAQ (reference sequence). The CDR3, as DNA: TGTGCCAGCAGCTTAGAGGGGAACTATGGCTACACCTTC. As protein: CASSLEGNYGYTF.

V is TRBV24-1 and J is TRBJ1-2, with D perhaps TRBD1 (6 bases). The CDR3 runs 13 residues. Trimming left V 4 bases short and J 8 bases short, with 13 bases between. The germline CDR1 and CDR2 sequences are KGHDR and SFDVKD. CDR3 loop: CATSENRAHGYTF. CDR3 nucleotides: TGTGCCACCAGTGAGAACAGGGCGCACGGCTACACCTTC.

The rearrangement joins TRBV15 to TRBJ2-7; TRBD2 might be the D (6 bases). This CDR3 is built from 16 residues. Germline CDR1 and CDR2: LNHNV and YYDKDF (reference sequence). Trimming stripped 0 bases from V and 0 bases from J, with 12 bases between. CDR3 in amino acids: CATSREGGLDSYEQYF. The CDR3 region has the DNA TGTGCCACCAGCAGAGAAGGAGGGTTGGACTCCTACGAGCAGTACTTC.

The chain uses TRBV7-3 and TRBJ2-3, with 12 nucleotides matching TRBD2. This CDR3 has 17 amino acids. The junction had 8 bases not matched to a gene; V was cut back by 5 bases and J by 2 bases. Germline V gives CDR1 SGHTA, CDR2 FQGTGA. CDR3 in amino acids: CASSPGGLAGYTDTQYF. As DNA, the CDR3 is TGTGCCAGCAGCCCCGGAGGACTAGCGGGATACACAGATACGCAGTATTTT. Combining the CDR3 with reference TRBV7-3 and TRBJ2-3 gives the whole variable domain GAGVSQTPSNKVTEKGKYVELRCDPISGHTALYWYRQSLGQGPEFLIYFQGTGAADDSGLPNDRFFAVRPEGSVSTLKIQRTERGDSAVYLCASSPGGLAGYTDTQYFGPGTRLTVL.